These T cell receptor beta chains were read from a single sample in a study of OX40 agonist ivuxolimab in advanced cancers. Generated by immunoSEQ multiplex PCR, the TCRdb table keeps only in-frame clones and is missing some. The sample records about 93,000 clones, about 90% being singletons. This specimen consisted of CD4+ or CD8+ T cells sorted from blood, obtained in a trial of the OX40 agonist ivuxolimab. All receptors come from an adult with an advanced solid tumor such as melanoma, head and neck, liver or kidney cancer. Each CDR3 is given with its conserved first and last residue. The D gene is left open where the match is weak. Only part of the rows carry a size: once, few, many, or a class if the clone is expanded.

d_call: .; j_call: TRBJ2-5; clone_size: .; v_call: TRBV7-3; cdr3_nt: TGTGCCAGCAGCTCGGTCCCCCGAGAGACCCAGTACTTC; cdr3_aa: CASSSVPRETQYF
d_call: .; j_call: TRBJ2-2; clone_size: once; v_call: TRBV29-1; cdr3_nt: TGCAGCGTAGGAATGACAGGGAACACCGGGGAGCTGTTTTTT; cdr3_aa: CSVGMTGNTGELFF
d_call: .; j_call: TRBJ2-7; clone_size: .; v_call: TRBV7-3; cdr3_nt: TGTGCCAGCAGCTTAGATCACGGCTCCTACGAGCAGTACTTC; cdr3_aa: CASSLDHGSYEQYF
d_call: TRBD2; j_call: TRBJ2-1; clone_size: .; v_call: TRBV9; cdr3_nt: TGTGCCAGCAGCGTTGGGGGGGAAATGGGAAATGAGCAGTTCTTC; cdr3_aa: CASSVGGEMGNEQFF
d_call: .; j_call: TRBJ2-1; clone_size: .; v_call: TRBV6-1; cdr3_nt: TGTGCCAGCAGTGAAGCTGGGGCTTACAATGAGCAGTTCTTC; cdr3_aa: CASSEAGAYNEQFF
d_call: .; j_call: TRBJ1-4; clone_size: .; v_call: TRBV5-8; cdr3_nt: TGTGCCAGCAGCCTCGGGAGGACGACAACTAATGAAAAACTGTTTTTT; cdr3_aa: CASSLGRTTTNEKLFF
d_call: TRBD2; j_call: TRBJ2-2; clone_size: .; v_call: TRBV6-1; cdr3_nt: TGTGCCAGCAGTGAATCCGGGACTAGCGGGAGTTGGGCCGGGGAGCTGTTTTTT; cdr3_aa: CASSESGTSGSWAGELFF
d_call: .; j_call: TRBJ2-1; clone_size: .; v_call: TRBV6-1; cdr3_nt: TGTGCCAGCAGTGAGCGACGTAGCGTTGAGCAGTTCTTC; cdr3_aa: CASSERRSVEQFF
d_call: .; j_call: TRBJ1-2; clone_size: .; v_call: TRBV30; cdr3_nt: TGTGCCTGGAGTGTACTTGAGGGCTACACCTTC; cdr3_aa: CAWSVLEGYTF
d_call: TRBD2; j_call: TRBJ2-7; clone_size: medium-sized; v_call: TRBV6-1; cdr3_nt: TGTGCCAGCAGTCTAGCGGGGGGCCTGTACGAGCAGTACTTC; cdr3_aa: CASSLAGGLYEQYF
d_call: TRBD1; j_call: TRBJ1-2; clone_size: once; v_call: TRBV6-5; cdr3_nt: TGTGCCAGCAGTCAACAGGGGGATCTGGGCGGCTACACCTTC; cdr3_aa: CASSQQGDLGGYTF
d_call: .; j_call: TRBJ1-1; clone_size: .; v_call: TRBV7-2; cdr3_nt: TGTGCCAGCAGCTTAAGAATGGGTCTAGGGGACATGAACACTGAAGCTTTCTTT; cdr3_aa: CASSLRMGLGDMNTEAFF
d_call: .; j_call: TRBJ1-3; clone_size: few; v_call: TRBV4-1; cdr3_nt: TGCGCCAGCAGCCAAGAAAACAGGGTCGGAAACACCATATATTTT; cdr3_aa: CASSQENRVGNTIYF
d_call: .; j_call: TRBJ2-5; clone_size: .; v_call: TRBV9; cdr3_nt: TGTGCCAGCCGGGAGGAGACCCAGTACTTC; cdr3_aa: CASREETQYF
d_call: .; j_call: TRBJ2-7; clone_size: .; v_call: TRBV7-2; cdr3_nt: TGTGCCAGCAGCTTTGGCGCGCGGTACGAGCAGTACTTC; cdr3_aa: CASSFGARYEQYF
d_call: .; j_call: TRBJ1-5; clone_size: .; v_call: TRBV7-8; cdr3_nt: TGTGCCAGCAGCATAGGGGCCAGCGGAGCCAATCAGCCCCAGCATTTT; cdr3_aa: CASSIGASGANQPQHF
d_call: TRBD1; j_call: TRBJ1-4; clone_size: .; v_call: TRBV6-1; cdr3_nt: TGTGCCAGCAGTGATAGGGGCAGGGGGCGTGAAAAACTGTTTTTT; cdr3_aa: CASSDRGRGREKLFF
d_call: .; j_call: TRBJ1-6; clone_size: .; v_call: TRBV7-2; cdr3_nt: TGTGCCAGCAGCGGTAGAGGGGGGATTTCACCCCTCCACTTT; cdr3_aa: CASSGRGGISPLHF
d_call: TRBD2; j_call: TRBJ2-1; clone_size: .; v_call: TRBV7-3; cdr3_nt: TGTGCCAGCAGCTTAAGAGCGGGAGACTACAATGAGCAGTTCTTC; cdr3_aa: CASSLRAGDYNEQFF
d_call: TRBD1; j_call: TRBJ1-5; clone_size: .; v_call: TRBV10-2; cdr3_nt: TGCGCCAGCTCTGGACAGGGTAGCAATCAGCCCCAGCATTTT; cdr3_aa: CASSGQGSNQPQHF
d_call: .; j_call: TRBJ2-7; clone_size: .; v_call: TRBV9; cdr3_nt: TGTGCCAGCAGCGCCACTGTAGGGCGGGAGCAGTACTTC; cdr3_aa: CASSATVGREQYF
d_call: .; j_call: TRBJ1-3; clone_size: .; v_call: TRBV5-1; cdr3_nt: TGCGCCAGCAGCTCAGGGGTTCTTGCGCGAGGAAACACCATATATTTT; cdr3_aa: CASSSGVLARGNTIYF
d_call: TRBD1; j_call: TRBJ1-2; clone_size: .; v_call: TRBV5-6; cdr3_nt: TGTGCCAGCAGCTTGGTGGACAGGGGGCTGGATGGCTACACCTTC; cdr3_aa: CASSLVDRGLDGYTF
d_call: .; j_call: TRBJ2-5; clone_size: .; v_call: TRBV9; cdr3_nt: TGTGCCAGCAGCCCCCACGGGCTTTTAACCCGGGAGACCCAGTACTTC; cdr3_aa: CASSPHGLLTRETQYF
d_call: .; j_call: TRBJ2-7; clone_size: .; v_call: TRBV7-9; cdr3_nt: TGTGCCAGCAGCTTAGCGGAAGGCACCTACGAGCAGTACTTC; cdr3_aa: CASSLAEGTYEQYF
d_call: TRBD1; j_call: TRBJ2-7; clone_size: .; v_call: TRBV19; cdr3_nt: TGTGCCAGTAGTATCCGGGGACAGGGGGTCTACGAGCAGTACTTC; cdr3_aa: CASSIRGQGVYEQYF
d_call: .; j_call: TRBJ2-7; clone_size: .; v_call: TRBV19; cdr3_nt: TGTGCCAGTAGCGTTCTGGCGGGACCGGTTGAGTACGAGCAGTACTTC; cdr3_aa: CASSVLAGPVEYEQYF
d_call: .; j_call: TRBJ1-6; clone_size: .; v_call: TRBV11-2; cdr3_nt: TGTGCCAGCAGCCCCTACAATTCACCCCTCCACTTT; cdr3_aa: CASSPYNSPLHF
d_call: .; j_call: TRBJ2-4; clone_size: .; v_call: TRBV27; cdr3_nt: TGTGCCAGCAGTACCCGCCAGGAAGGCAAAAACATTCAGTACTTC; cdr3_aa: CASSTRQEGKNIQYF
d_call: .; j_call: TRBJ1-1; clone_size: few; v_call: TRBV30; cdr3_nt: TGTGCCTGGAGTGTATTGGCTGAAGCTTTCTTT; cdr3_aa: CAWSVLAEAFF
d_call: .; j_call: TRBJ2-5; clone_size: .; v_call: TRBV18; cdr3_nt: TGTGCCAGCTCACCACAACAAGAGACCCAGTACTTC; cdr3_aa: CASSPQQETQYF
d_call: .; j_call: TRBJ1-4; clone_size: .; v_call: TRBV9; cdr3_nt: TGTGCCAGCAGCGCCGGGGGCCTAACTAATGAAAAACTGTTTTTT; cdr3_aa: CASSAGGLTNEKLFF
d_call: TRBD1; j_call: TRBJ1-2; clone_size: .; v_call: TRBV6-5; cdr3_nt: TGTGCCAGCAGCCCCCTACAGGGGTACTATGGCTACACCTTC; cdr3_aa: CASSPLQGYYGYTF
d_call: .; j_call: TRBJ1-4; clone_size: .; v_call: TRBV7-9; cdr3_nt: TGTGCCAGCAGCATTACACCATCAACTAATGAAAAACTGTTTTTT; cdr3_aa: CASSITPSTNEKLFF
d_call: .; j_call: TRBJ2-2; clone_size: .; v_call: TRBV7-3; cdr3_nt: TGTGCCAGCAGCTTATTTGAGGGGTCCGGGGAGCTGTTTTTT; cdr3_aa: CASSLFEGSGELFF
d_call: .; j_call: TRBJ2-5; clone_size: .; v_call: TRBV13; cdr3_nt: TGTGCCAGCAGCTGGCGCCGGGACACGGCCCAAGAGACCCAGTACTTC; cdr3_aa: CASSWRRDTAQETQYF
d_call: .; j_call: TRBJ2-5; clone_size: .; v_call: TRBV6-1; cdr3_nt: TGTGCCAGTCTGTGGGGGGGCGAGGAGACCCAGTACTTC; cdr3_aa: CASLWGGEETQYF
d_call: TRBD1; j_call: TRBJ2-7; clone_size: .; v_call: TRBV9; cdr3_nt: TGTGCCAGCAGCCCATTCGGAGGACAGGGATACGAGCAGTACTTC; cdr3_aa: CASSPFGGQGYEQYF
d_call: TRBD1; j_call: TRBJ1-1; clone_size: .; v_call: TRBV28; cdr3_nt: TGTGCCAGCAGAGTAACCGGGACAGGGATCATGAACACTGAAGCTTTCTTT; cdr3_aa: CASRVTGTGIMNTEAFF